The rows below give T cell receptor beta chains drawn from one sample of a study of T cell repertoires in cytomegalovirus infection. TCRdb recomputed calls from the reads with MiXCR, one row per CDR3 protein. The sample shows around 530,000 distinct CDR3 sequences, more than 20% of them seen only once. Sequences were obtained from PBMCs. These receptors all come from a human donor in good health (CMV status not recorded). Some clones in this sample may be carry-over from other donors' samples. Each CDR3 is given with its conserved first and last residue. Fields, in order: J gene, clone size, V gene, D gene, CDR3 protein, CDR3 DNA. The D gene is left open where the match is weak. A row's size may be missing; if present it is once, few, many or a size class.

j_call: TRBJ2-1
clone_size: NA
v_call: TRBV2
d_call: NA
cdr3_aa: CASSAGTYNEQFF
cdr3_nt: TGTGCCAGCAGTGCGGGGACGTACAATGAGCAGTTCTTC

j_call: TRBJ1-1
clone_size: few
v_call: TRBV2
d_call: TRBD1
cdr3_aa: CASTGGQMNTEAFF
cdr3_nt: TGTGCCAGCACGGGGGGACAGATGAACACTGAAGCTTTCTTT

j_call: TRBJ1-3
clone_size: many
v_call: TRBV12-3/TRBV12-4
d_call: NA
cdr3_aa: CASSLGADSGNTIYF
cdr3_nt: TGTGCCAGCAGTTTAGGGGCTGACTCTGGAAACACCATATATTTT

j_call: TRBJ1-5
clone_size: few
v_call: TRBV6-6
d_call: TRBD1
cdr3_aa: CASALGTVDQPQHF
cdr3_nt: TGTGCCAGCGCTTTGGGGACAGTGGATCAGCCCCAGCATTTT

j_call: TRBJ1-6
clone_size: many
v_call: TRBV7-8
d_call: NA
cdr3_aa: CASSLDGASHNSPLHF
cdr3_nt: TGTGCCAGCAGCCTGGACGGAGCCTCACATAATTCACCCCTCCACTTT

j_call: TRBJ2-6
clone_size: NA
v_call: TRBV7-3
d_call: NA
cdr3_aa: CASSLRGAPGDRGANVLTF
cdr3_nt: TGTGCCAGCAGCTTAAGAGGGGCCCCGGGAGATAGAGGGGCCAACGTCCTGACTTTC

j_call: TRBJ2-1
clone_size: NA
v_call: TRBV6-2/TRBV6-3
d_call: TRBD2
cdr3_aa: CASSYYPGTINNEQFF
cdr3_nt: TGTGCCAGCAGTTACTACCCCGGGACTATCAACAATGAGCAGTTCTTC

j_call: TRBJ2-1
clone_size: many
v_call: TRBV20-1
d_call: TRBD2
cdr3_aa: CSAEASGRAREQFF
cdr3_nt: TGCAGTGCCGAAGCTAGCGGGAGGGCCAGGGAGCAGTTCTTC

j_call: TRBJ2-1
clone_size: NA
v_call: TRBV6-2/TRBV6-3
d_call: NA
cdr3_aa: CASWGPNRDEQFF
cdr3_nt: TGTGCCAGCTGGGGACCCAATCGGGATGAGCAGTTCTTC

j_call: TRBJ1-5
clone_size: NA
v_call: TRBV29-1
d_call: NA
cdr3_aa: CSVELGGSQPQHF
cdr3_nt: TGCAGCGTTGAACTCGGGGGTAGTCAGCCCCAGCATTTT

j_call: TRBJ1-1
clone_size: NA
v_call: TRBV6-5
d_call: NA
cdr3_aa: CASSYGLQGTEAFF
cdr3_nt: TGTGCCAGCAGTTACGGTCTACAGGGCACTGAAGCTTTCTTT

j_call: TRBJ2-3
clone_size: few
v_call: TRBV6-2/TRBV6-3
d_call: NA
cdr3_aa: CASSMHDPFTDTQYF
cdr3_nt: TGTGCCAGCAGCATGCACGATCCCTTCACAGATACGCAGTATTTT

j_call: TRBJ2-1
clone_size: many
v_call: TRBV7-2
d_call: TRBD2
cdr3_aa: CASSSLAGDYNEQFF
cdr3_nt: TGTGCCAGCAGCTCCCTAGCGGGAGACTACAATGAGCAGTTCTTC

j_call: TRBJ2-5
clone_size: NA
v_call: TRBV7-9
d_call: NA
cdr3_aa: CASSLGLLNGKETQYF
cdr3_nt: TGTGCCAGCAGCTTAGGGCTCTTGAACGGGAAAGAGACCCAGTACTTC

j_call: TRBJ1-2
clone_size: NA
v_call: TRBV20-1
d_call: NA
cdr3_aa: CSALNPGADYGYTF
cdr3_nt: TGCAGTGCCCTTAACCCGGGGGCGGACTATGGCTACACCTTC

j_call: TRBJ1-1
clone_size: NA
v_call: TRBV20-1
d_call: TRBD1
cdr3_aa: CSARGDREAFF
cdr3_nt: TGCAGTGCTAGAGGGGACAGAGAAGCTTTCTTT

j_call: TRBJ2-3
clone_size: NA
v_call: TRBV7-2
d_call: TRBD2
cdr3_aa: CASSWGGGETDTQYF
cdr3_nt: TGTGCCAGCAGCTGGGGGGGGGGGGAGACAGATACGCAGTATTTT

j_call: TRBJ1-5
clone_size: few
v_call: TRBV7-2
d_call: NA
cdr3_aa: CASSSAMGSNQPQHF
cdr3_nt: TGTGCCAGCAGCTCCGCGATGGGGAGCAATCAGCCCCAGCATTTT

j_call: TRBJ1-2
clone_size: NA
v_call: TRBV7-9
d_call: NA
cdr3_aa: CASSLGSTADYGYTF
cdr3_nt: TGTGCCAGCAGCTTAGGTTCGACAGCAGACTATGGCTACACCTTC

j_call: TRBJ2-3
clone_size: NA
v_call: TRBV6-5
d_call: TRBD2
cdr3_aa: CASSPETSGSDTQYF
cdr3_nt: TGTGCCAGCTCTCCGGAGACTAGCGGGAGTGATACGCAGTATTTT

j_call: TRBJ1-2
clone_size: NA
v_call: TRBV12-3/TRBV12-4
d_call: NA
cdr3_aa: CASSLDILTGGDYGYTF
cdr3_nt: TGTGCCAGCAGTTTAGATATTCTAACTGGAGGGGACTATGGCTACACCTTC

j_call: TRBJ1-4
clone_size: NA
v_call: TRBV19
d_call: NA
cdr3_aa: CATAGDHNEKLFF
cdr3_nt: TGTGCCACGGCGGGGGACCATAATGAAAAACTGTTTTTT

j_call: TRBJ1-5
clone_size: NA
v_call: TRBV6-2/TRBV6-3
d_call: NA
cdr3_aa: CASSHPGPQHF
cdr3_nt: TGTGCCAGCAGCCACCCAGGGCCCCAGCATTTT

j_call: TRBJ2-1
clone_size: NA
v_call: TRBV24-1
d_call: TRBD2
cdr3_aa: CATSDLGLAGGGEQFF
cdr3_nt: TGTGCCACCAGTGATTTGGGGCTAGCGGGAGGGGGTGAGCAGTTCTTC

j_call: TRBJ2-5
clone_size: NA
v_call: TRBV6-5
d_call: NA
cdr3_aa: CASSGSWTQETQYF
cdr3_nt: TGTGCCAGCAGTGGATCTTGGACACAAGAGACCCAGTACTTC

j_call: TRBJ2-5
clone_size: NA
v_call: TRBV20-1
d_call: TRBD1
cdr3_aa: CSAPGTGDQETQYF
cdr3_nt: TGCAGTGCGCCCGGGACAGGAGACCAAGAGACCCAGTACTTC

j_call: TRBJ2-5
clone_size: NA
v_call: TRBV7-3
d_call: NA
cdr3_aa: CASSLIPGTGETQYF
cdr3_nt: TGTGCCAGCAGCTTAATTCCGGGAACGGGAGAGACCCAGTACTTC

j_call: TRBJ2-3
clone_size: many
v_call: TRBV7-8
d_call: TRBD1
cdr3_aa: CASSSQGARSDTQYF
cdr3_nt: TGTGCCAGCAGCTCCCAGGGGGCGAGGTCAGATACGCAGTATTTT

j_call: TRBJ1-2
clone_size: many
v_call: TRBV7-2
d_call: NA
cdr3_aa: CASSNPNRGQRAYGYTF
cdr3_nt: TGTGCCAGCAGCAACCCGAACAGAGGACAGAGAGCCTATGGCTACACCTTC

j_call: TRBJ2-1
clone_size: many
v_call: TRBV7-2
d_call: TRBD2
cdr3_aa: CASSSTGEREGRYNEQFF
cdr3_nt: TGTGCCAGCAGCAGCACGGGAGAGCGGGAGGGCCGGTACAATGAGCAGTTCTTC

j_call: TRBJ2-1
clone_size: NA
v_call: TRBV18
d_call: NA
cdr3_aa: CASSEVSYNEQFF
cdr3_nt: TGTGCCAGCTCAGAAGTCAGCTACAATGAGCAGTTCTTC

j_call: TRBJ2-1
clone_size: NA
v_call: TRBV7-8
d_call: TRBD1
cdr3_aa: CASSSGTGSAYNEQFF
cdr3_nt: TGTGCCAGCAGCTCAGGGACAGGGTCTGCCTACAATGAGCAGTTCTTC

j_call: TRBJ2-1
clone_size: few
v_call: TRBV6-4
d_call: NA
cdr3_aa: CASSEEGQGYNEQFF
cdr3_nt: TGTGCCAGCAGTGAGGAAGGGCAGGGCTACAATGAGCAGTTCTTC

j_call: TRBJ2-5
clone_size: few
v_call: TRBV12-3/TRBV12-4
d_call: TRBD2
cdr3_aa: CASRRGLAHETQYF
cdr3_nt: TGTGCCAGCAGACGGGGACTAGCACACGAGACCCAGTACTTC

j_call: TRBJ2-2
clone_size: NA
v_call: TRBV10-3
d_call: TRBD2
cdr3_aa: CAIKGLAESHVTGELFF
cdr3_nt: TGTGCCATCAAGGGACTAGCGGAATCCCATGTCACCGGGGAGCTGTTTTTT

j_call: TRBJ2-1
clone_size: NA
v_call: TRBV4-1
d_call: NA
cdr3_aa: CASSKGGAGSYNEQFF
cdr3_nt: TGCGCCAGCAGCAAGGGAGGAGCGGGCTCCTACAATGAGCAGTTCTTC

j_call: TRBJ2-1
clone_size: NA
v_call: TRBV7-4
d_call: NA
cdr3_aa: CASTASNNEQFF
cdr3_nt: TGTGCCAGCACAGCATCAAACAATGAGCAGTTCTTC

j_call: TRBJ2-2
clone_size: NA
v_call: TRBV6-5
d_call: TRBD1
cdr3_aa: CASIARTGGYTGELFF
cdr3_nt: TGTGCCAGCATAGCCAGGACAGGGGGTTACACCGGGGAGCTGTTTTTT

j_call: TRBJ2-3
clone_size: NA
v_call: TRBV11-2
d_call: TRBD2
cdr3_aa: CASRPRLAGGMDTQYF
cdr3_nt: TGTGCCAGCAGACCTAGACTAGCGGGAGGCATGGATACGCAGTATTTT

j_call: TRBJ2-1
clone_size: few
v_call: TRBV19
d_call: NA
cdr3_aa: CASSMWDIEQFF
cdr3_nt: TGTGCCAGTAGTATGTGGGATATTGAGCAGTTCTTC

j_call: TRBJ2-3
clone_size: NA
v_call: TRBV12-3/TRBV12-4
d_call: NA
cdr3_aa: CASNPWGSTDTQYF
cdr3_nt: TGTGCCAGCAATCCCTGGGGAAGCACAGATACGCAGTATTTT

j_call: TRBJ2-7
clone_size: NA
v_call: TRBV11-2
d_call: TRBD2
cdr3_aa: CASSHGQWRERGYEQYF
cdr3_nt: TGTGCCAGCAGCCACGGCCAGTGGAGGGAGCGGGGTTATGAGCAGTACTTC

j_call: TRBJ2-4
clone_size: NA
v_call: TRBV6-2/TRBV6-3
d_call: NA
cdr3_aa: CASSKLRTPNIQYF
cdr3_nt: TGTGCCAGCAGTAAACTCCGGACCCCGAACATTCAGTACTTC

j_call: TRBJ1-2
clone_size: few
v_call: TRBV7-2
d_call: TRBD1
cdr3_aa: CASSPKGQSNYGYTF
cdr3_nt: TGTGCCAGCAGCCCGAAGGGACAGAGTAACTATGGCTACACCTTC

j_call: TRBJ2-3
clone_size: NA
v_call: TRBV7-6
d_call: NA
cdr3_aa: CASSPDGPPGDTQYF
cdr3_nt: TGTGCCAGCAGCCCCGACGGGCCACCGGGGGATACGCAGTATTTT

j_call: TRBJ2-3
clone_size: few
v_call: TRBV7-6
d_call: TRBD2
cdr3_aa: CASSLGGLVGTDTQYF
cdr3_nt: TGTGCTAGCAGCTTGGGGGGACTAGTGGGCACAGATACGCAGTATTTT

j_call: TRBJ2-3
clone_size: NA
v_call: TRBV20-1
d_call: NA
cdr3_aa: CRPRGSNPDTQYF
cdr3_nt: TGCAGACCCAGAGGGTCGAATCCAGATACGCAGTATTTT

j_call: TRBJ1-3
clone_size: NA
v_call: TRBV29-1
d_call: NA
cdr3_aa: CSIRSGNTIYF
cdr3_nt: TGCAGCATCCGCTCTGGAAACACCATATATTTT

j_call: TRBJ2-6
clone_size: many
v_call: TRBV12-3/TRBV12-4
d_call: NA
cdr3_aa: CASSLMGTGANVLTF
cdr3_nt: TGTGCCAGCAGTTTAATGGGAACTGGGGCCAACGTCCTGACTTTC

j_call: TRBJ1-6
clone_size: NA
v_call: TRBV18
d_call: NA
cdr3_aa: CASSPQGGGNKSPLHF
cdr3_nt: TGTGCCAGCTCACCACAGGGAGGAGGAAACAAATCACCCCTCCACTTT

j_call: TRBJ1-2
clone_size: few
v_call: TRBV6-8
d_call: TRBD1
cdr3_aa: CASSRTGGSGYTF
cdr3_nt: TGTGCCAGCAGTCGAACAGGGGGCAGTGGCTACACCTTC

j_call: TRBJ1-5
clone_size: NA
v_call: TRBV28
d_call: TRBD1
cdr3_aa: CASIGQGVYQPQHF
cdr3_nt: TGTGCCAGCATAGGCCAGGGGGTATATCAGCCCCAGCATTTT

j_call: TRBJ2-3
clone_size: NA
v_call: TRBV29-1
d_call: NA
cdr3_aa: CSVEWGFTVPILTDTQYF
cdr3_nt: TGCAGCGTTGAGTGGGGCTTCACCGTCCCGATCCTCACAGATACGCAGTATTTT

j_call: TRBJ1-5
clone_size: NA
v_call: TRBV29-1
d_call: NA
cdr3_aa: CSVGQVGGQPQHF
cdr3_nt: TGCAGCGTTGGGCAGGTCGGTGGTCAGCCCCAGCATTTT

j_call: TRBJ1-2
clone_size: NA
v_call: TRBV4-2
d_call: TRBD1
cdr3_aa: CASSQMTGGNYGYTF
cdr3_nt: TGTGCCAGCAGCCAAATGACAGGGGGGAACTATGGCTACACCTTC

j_call: TRBJ2-6
clone_size: NA
v_call: TRBV6-1
d_call: NA
cdr3_aa: CASLNSHSGANVLTF
cdr3_nt: TGTGCCAGCCTCAACAGCCACTCTGGGGCCAACGTCCTGACTTTC

j_call: TRBJ1-2
clone_size: few
v_call: TRBV19
d_call: NA
cdr3_aa: CASRADSGGWDGYTF
cdr3_nt: TGTGCCAGTAGAGCCGACAGCGGAGGATGGGACGGCTACACCTTC

j_call: TRBJ2-2
clone_size: NA
v_call: TRBV11-2
d_call: NA
cdr3_aa: CASSPMGNTGELFF
cdr3_nt: TGTGCCAGCAGCCCAATGGGGAACACCGGGGAGCTGTTTTTT

j_call: TRBJ2-1
clone_size: few
v_call: TRBV19
d_call: NA
cdr3_aa: CASSRQASSYNEQFF
cdr3_nt: TGTGCCAGTAGTAGACAGGCGAGCTCCTACAATGAGCAGTTCTTC